Sequencing of this T cell receptor (beta chain) was carried out in a study of cytomegalovirus exposure and HLA in healthy donors. PCR employed 60 Vbeta and 13 Jbeta primers. Clones were sequenced by immunoSEQ multiplex PCR, and TCRdb holds only the in-frame ones, with some missing. The sample includes about 150,000 clones, about 83% seen only once; the top ten take around 4.1%. The V gene lost 1 base and the J gene lost 4 bases, with 13 bases spanning the gap. The CDR3 covers 15 residues. CDR1 and CDR2 (germline): SGHTA, FQGNSA. The sample was PBMCs. The genes are TRBV7-2 and TRBJ1-2; D remains unclear. The origin of this receptor is a woman aged 40 to 50 in good health and CMV-seronegative. CDR3 in amino acids: CASSLGGGLPYGYTF. The CDR3 DNA is TGTGCCAGCAGCTTAGGGGGAGGGTTGCCCTATGGCTACACCTTC.